Described below is a single T cell receptor (beta chain) sequence and its context. The data were taken from a study of blood T cell repertoires in COVID-19. This table comes from immunoSEQ multiplex PCR, and its TCRdb copy is limited to in-frame clones, with some not included. The sample lists around 300,000 clones; about 93% were seen once. V dropped 4 bases and J dropped 8; count of bases not matched to a gene: 11. The CDR3 contains 14 residues. Germline-derived CDR1 and CDR2 are SGHNT and YYREEE (reference sequence). Each recovered donor of Cohort 3 presented with two negative PCRs, clearance, or symptom resolution.

The sample taken for sequencing was PBMCs or T cells enriched from blood (not recorded which). This TCR derives from a young woman who had recovered from COVID-19. The chain carries TRBV5-4 and TRBJ1-2; 7 nucleotides line up with TRBD1. CDR3 coding DNA: TGTGCCAGCAGCCCGGGACAGACTGGCCGAGGCTACACCTTC. This sequence encodes CASSPGQTGRGYTF.